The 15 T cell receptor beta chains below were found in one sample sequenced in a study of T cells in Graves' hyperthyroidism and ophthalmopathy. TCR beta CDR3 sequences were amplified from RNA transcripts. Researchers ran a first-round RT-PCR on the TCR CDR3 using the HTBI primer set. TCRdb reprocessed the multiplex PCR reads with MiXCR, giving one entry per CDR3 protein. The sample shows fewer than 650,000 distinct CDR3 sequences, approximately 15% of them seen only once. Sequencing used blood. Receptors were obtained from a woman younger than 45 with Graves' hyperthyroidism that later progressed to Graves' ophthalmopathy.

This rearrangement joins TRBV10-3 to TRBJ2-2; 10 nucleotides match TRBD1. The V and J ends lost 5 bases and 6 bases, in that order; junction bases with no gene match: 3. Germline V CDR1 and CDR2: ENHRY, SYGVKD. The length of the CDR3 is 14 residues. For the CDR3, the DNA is TGTGCCATCAGTCCGGGACAGGGGTCCGGGGAGCTGTTTTTT. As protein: CAISPGQGSGELFF.

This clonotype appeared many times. For the CDR3, the DNA is TGCGCCAGCAGCGGCCTCTTGGGCAGCGGGACTGAAGCTTTCTTT. Its protein is CASSGLLGSGTEAFF. The V call is TRBV5-1, the J call TRBJ1-1; D not resolved. Germline CDR1 reads SGHRS; CDR2 reads YFSETQ. This CDR3 has 15 residues. V gave up 4 bases and J gave up 5 bases, with 18 bases separating them.

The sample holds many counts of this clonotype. CDR3 sequence reads: CSARDLGQLNEKLFF. CDR3 coding DNA: TGCAGTGCTAGGGACCTCGGACAGCTCAATGAAAAACTGTTTTTT. The chain carries TRBV20-1 and TRBJ1-4; a weak D match, TRBD1 (6 bases). The V and J ends lost 3 bases and 5 bases respectively, with 16 bases between them. Germline-derived CDR1 and CDR2 are DFQATT and SNEGSKA (reference sequence). The CDR3 runs 15 residues.

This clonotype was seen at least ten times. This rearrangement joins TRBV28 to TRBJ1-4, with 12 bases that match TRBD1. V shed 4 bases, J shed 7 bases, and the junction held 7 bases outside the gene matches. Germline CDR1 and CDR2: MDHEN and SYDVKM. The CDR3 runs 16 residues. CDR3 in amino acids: CASSSRGQGASEKLFF. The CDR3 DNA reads TGTGCCAGCAGTTCTCGGGGACAGGGGGCCTCTGAAAAACTGTTTTTT.

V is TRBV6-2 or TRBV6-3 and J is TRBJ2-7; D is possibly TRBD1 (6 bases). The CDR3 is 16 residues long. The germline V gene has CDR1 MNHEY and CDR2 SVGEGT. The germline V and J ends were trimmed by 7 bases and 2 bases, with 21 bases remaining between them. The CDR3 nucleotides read TGTGCCAGCATCCCCAGGGGACCATCCTTTCCCTACGAGCAGTACTTC. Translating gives CASIPRGPSFPYEQYF.

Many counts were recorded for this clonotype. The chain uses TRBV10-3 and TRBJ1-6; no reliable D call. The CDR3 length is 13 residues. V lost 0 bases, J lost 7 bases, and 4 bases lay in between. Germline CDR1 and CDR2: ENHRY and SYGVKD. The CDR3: CAISESGNSPLHF. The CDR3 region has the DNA TGTGCCATCAGTGAGTCGGGGAATTCACCCCTCCACTTT.

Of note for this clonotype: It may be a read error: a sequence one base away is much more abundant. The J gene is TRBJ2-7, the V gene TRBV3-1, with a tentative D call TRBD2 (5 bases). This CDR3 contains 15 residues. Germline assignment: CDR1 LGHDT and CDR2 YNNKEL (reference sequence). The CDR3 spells CASNQESREPYEQYF. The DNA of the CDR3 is TGTGCCAGCAACCAAGAATCGAGGGAGCCTTACGAGCAGTACTTC.

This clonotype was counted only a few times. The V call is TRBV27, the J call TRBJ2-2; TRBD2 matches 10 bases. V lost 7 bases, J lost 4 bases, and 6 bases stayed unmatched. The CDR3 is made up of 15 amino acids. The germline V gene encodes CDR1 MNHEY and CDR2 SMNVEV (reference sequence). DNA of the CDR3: TGTGCCAGCACGCTAGCGGGAGAGGGCACCGGGGAGCTGTTTTTT. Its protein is CASTLAGEGTGELFF.

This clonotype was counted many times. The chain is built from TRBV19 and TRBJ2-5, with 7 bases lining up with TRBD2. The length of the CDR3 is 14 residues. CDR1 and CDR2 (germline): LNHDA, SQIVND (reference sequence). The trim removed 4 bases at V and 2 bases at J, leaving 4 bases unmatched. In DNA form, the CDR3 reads TGTGCCAGTAGTAGGGGGGGAGGGCAAGAGACCCAGTACTTC. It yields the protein CASSRGGGQETQYF.

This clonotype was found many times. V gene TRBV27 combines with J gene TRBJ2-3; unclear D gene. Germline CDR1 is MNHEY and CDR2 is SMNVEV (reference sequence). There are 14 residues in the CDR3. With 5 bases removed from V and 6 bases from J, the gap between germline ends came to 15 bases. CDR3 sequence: CASSPPFPGDTQYF. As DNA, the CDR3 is TGTGCCAGCAGTCCCCCGTTTCCCGGGGATACGCAGTATTTT.

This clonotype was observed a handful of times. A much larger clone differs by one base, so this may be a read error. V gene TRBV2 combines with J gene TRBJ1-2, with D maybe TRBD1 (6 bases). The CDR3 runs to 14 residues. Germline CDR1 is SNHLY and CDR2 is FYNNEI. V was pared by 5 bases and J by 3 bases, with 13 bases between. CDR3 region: CASSKQGRHYGYTF. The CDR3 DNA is TGTGCCAGCAGTAAACAGGGTCGACACTATGGCTACACCTTC.

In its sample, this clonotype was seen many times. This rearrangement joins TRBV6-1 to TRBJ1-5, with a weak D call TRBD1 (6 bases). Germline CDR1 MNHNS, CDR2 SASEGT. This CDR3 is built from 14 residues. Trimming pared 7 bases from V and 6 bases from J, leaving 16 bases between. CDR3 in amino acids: CASIADTGSQPQHF. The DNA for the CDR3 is TGTGCCAGCATCGCCGATACAGGGAGTCAGCCCCAGCATTTT.

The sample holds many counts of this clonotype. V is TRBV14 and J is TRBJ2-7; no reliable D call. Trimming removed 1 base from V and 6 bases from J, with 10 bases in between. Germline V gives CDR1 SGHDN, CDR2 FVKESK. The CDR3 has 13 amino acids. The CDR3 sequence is CASSQVFTTEQYF. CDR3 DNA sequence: TGTGCCAGCAGCCAAGTCTTTACGACCGAGCAGTACTTC.

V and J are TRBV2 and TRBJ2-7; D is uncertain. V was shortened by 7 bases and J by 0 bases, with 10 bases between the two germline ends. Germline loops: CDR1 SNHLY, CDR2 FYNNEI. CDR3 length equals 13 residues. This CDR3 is CASTLSPSYEQYF. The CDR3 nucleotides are TGTGCCAGCACCCTGAGCCCCTCCTACGAGCAGTACTTC. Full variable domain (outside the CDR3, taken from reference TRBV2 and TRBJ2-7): EPEVTQTPSHQVTQMGQEVILRCVPISNHLYFYWYRQILGQKVEFLVSFYNNEISEKSEIFDDQFSVERPDGSNFTLKIRSTKLEDSAMYFCASTLSPSYEQYFGPGTRLTVT.

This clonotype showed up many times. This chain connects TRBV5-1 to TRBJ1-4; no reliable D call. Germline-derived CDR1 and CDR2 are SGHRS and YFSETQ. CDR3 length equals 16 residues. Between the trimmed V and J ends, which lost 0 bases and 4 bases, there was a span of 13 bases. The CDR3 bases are TGCGCCAGCAGCTTGGAGGGTCTTAGTAGTAATGAAAAACTGTTTTTT. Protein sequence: CASSLEGLSSNEKLFF.